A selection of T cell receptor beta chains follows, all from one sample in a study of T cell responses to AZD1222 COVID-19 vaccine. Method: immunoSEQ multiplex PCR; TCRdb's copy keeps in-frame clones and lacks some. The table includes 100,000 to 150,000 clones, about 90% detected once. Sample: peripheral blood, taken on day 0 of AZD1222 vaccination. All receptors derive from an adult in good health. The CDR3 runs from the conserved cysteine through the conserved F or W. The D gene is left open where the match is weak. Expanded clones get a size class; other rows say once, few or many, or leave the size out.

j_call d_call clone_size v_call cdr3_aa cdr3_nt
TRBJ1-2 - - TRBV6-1 CASSEVILNNYGYTF TGTGCCAGCAGTGAAGTGATTTTAAATAACTATGGCTACACCTTC
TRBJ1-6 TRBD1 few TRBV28 CASGPGQGASFYNSPLHF TGTGCCAGCGGTCCGGGACAGGGGGCCAGCTTCTATAATTCACCCCTCCACTTT
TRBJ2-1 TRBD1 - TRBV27 CASTGQGNGNEQFF TGTGCCAGCACCGGACAGGGGAACGGCAATGAGCAGTTCTTC
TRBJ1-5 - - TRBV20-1 CSASFPLVGVAQPQHF TGCAGTGCTAGTTTCCCACTTGTAGGGGTAGCTCAGCCCCAGCATTTT
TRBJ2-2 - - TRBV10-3 CAIRNTGMQGTGELFF TGTGCCATCAGGAACACAGGGATGCAGGGCACCGGGGAGCTGTTTTTT
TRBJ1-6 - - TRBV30 CAWRGGGNSPLHF TGTGCCTGGAGAGGAGGTGGCAATTCACCCCTCCACTTT
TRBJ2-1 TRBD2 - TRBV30 CAGGGRSSYNEQFF TGTGCCGGGGGAGGGAGGAGCTCCTACAATGAGCAGTTCTTC
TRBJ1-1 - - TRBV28 CASSFRGAEAFF TGTGCCAGCAGTTTCAGGGGCGCCGAAGCTTTCTTT
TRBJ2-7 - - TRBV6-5 CASSYSSGTYEQYF TGTGCCAGCAGTTACTCATCCGGGACCTACGAGCAGTACTTC
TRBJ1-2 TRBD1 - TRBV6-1 CASSERTGLTYGYTF TGTGCCAGCAGTGAACGGACAGGGCTAACGTATGGCTACACCTTC
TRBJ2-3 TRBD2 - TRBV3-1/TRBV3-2 CASSQGLAEGRDTQYF TGTGCCAGCAGCCAGGGACTAGCGGAGGGTCGGGATACGCAGTATTTT
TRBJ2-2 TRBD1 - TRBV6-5 CAVQGDPTGELFF TGTGCCGTACAGGGGGACCCCACCGGGGAGCTGTTTTTT
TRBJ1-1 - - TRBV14 CASSPRGQGWTEAFF TGTGCCAGCAGCCCCCGGGGCCAGGGGTGGACTGAAGCTTTCTTT
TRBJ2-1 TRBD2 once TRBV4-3 CASSQDLAGGYNEQFF TGCGCCAGCAGCCAGGACCTGGCGGGAGGGTACAATGAGCAGTTCTTC
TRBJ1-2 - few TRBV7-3 CASSLRDIANYGYTF TGTGCCAGCAGCTTAAGGGACATTGCTAACTATGGCTACACCTTC
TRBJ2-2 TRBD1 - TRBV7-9 CASSTYRGQAGELFF TGTGCCAGCAGCACCTACAGGGGGCAAGCCGGGGAGCTGTTTTTT
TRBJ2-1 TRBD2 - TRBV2 CASSASGSRSFNEQFF TGTGCCAGCAGTGCCAGCGGGAGCCGGTCTTTCAATGAGCAGTTCTTC
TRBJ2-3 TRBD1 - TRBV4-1 CASSLRAGGDSTDTQYF TGCGCCAGCAGCCTTCGGGCAGGGGGCGATAGCACAGATACGCAGTATTTT
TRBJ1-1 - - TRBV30 CAWSVPGRDTEAFF TGTGCCTGGAGTGTACCAGGGAGGGACACTGAAGCTTTCTTT
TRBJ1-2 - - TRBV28 CASSFHSPEGRGYGYTF TGTGCCAGCAGTTTTCATTCCCCGGAAGGGCGGGGCTATGGCTACACCTTC
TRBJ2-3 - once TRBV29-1 CSVGPGTDTQYF TGCAGCGTTGGTCCCGGCACAGATACGCAGTATTTT
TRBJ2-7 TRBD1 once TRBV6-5 CASSSTGTGIYEQYF TGTGCCAGCAGTTCGACCGGGACAGGGATCTACGAGCAGTACTTC
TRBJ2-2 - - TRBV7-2 CASSPLGTTGELFF TGTGCCAGCAGCCCCTTAGGGACTACCGGGGAGCTGTTTTTT
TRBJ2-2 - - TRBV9 CASSVAIDPGELFF TGTGCCAGCAGCGTAGCGATAGACCCCGGGGAGCTGTTTTTT
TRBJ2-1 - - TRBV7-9 CASSELRDINEQFF TGTGCCAGCAGTGAACTTCGGGACATCAATGAGCAGTTCTTC
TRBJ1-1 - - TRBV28 CASSLAGGADTEAFF TGTGCCAGCAGTTTAGCTGGGGGGGCGGACACTGAAGCTTTCTTT
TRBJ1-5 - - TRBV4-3 CASSQDLIGQPQHF TGCGCCAGCAGCCAAGATTTGATCGGGCAGCCCCAGCATTTT
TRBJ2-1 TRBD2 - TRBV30 CAWRGLAVYNEQFF TGTGCCTGGAGAGGACTAGCGGTTTACAATGAGCAGTTCTTC
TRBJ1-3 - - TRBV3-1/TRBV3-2 CASSTSGGSGNTIYF TGTGCCAGCAGCACGTCTGGGGGCTCTGGAAACACCATATATTTT
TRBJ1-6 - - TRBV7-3 CASSTARNSPLHF TGTGCCAGTTCGACAGCCCGTAATTCACCCCTCCACTTT
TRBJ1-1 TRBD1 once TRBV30 CAWSLGTGGNTEAFF TGTGCCTGGAGTCTCGGGACAGGGGGGAACACTGAAGCTTTCTTT
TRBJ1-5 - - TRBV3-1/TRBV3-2 CASSQQANQPQHF TGTGCCAGCAGCCAACAGGCGAATCAGCCCCAGCATTTT
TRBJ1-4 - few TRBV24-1 CATSSGLGEKLFF TGTGCCACCAGTTCAGGGTTGGGGGAAAAACTGTTTTTT
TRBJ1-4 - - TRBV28 CASSRPGAEHEKLFF TGTGCCAGCAGCAGACCCGGGGCAGAGCATGAAAAACTGTTTTTT
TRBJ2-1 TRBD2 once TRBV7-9 CASSHTSGSSYNEQFF TGTGCCAGCAGCCATACTAGCGGGAGCTCTTACAATGAGCAGTTCTTC
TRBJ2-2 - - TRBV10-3 CAISDGRAAGAGELFF TGTGCCATCAGTGATGGTAGGGCGGCCGGGGCCGGGGAGCTGTTTTTT
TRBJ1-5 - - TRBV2 CAIRLGDYSNQPQHF TGTGCCATCCGGCTAGGGGATTATAGCAATCAGCCCCAGCATTTT
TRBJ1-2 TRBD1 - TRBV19 CASSIDPTGGIDGYTF TGTGCCAGTAGTATAGACCCGACAGGGGGCATTGATGGCTACACCTTC
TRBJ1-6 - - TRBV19 CASSSTGTGNSPLHF TGTGCCAGTAGTTCAACCGGGACTGGCAATTCACCCCTCCACTTT
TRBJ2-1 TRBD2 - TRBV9 CASSVGLADYNEQFF TGTGCCAGCAGCGTGGGACTAGCGGACTACAATGAGCAGTTCTTC
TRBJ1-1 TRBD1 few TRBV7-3 CASRLTGGNTEAFF TGTGCCAGCAGGTTGACAGGGGGCAACACTGAAGCTTTCTTT
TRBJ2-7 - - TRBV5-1 CASRRQATSYEQYF TGCGCCAGCAGACGGCAGGCTACTTCCTACGAGCAGTACTTC
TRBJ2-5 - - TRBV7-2 CASSITGGGPPQETQYF TGTGCCAGCAGCATAACAGGGGGAGGGCCTCCCCAAGAGACCCAGTACTTC
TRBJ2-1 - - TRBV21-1 CASSKGGTSGTIHNEQFF TGTGCCAGCAGCAAAGGGGGGACTAGCGGGACCATTCACAATGAGCAGTTCTTC
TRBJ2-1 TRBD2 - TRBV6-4 CASSDQPGTSINEQFF TGTGCCAGCAGTGACCAACCCGGGACTAGCATCAATGAGCAGTTCTTC
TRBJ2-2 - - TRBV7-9 CASSELQGNTGELFF TGTGCCAGCAGCGAGTTACAGGGGAACACCGGGGAGCTGTTTTTT
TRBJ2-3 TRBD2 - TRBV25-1 CASSSLGREEEDTQYF TGTGCCAGCAGTTCCCTAGGGCGGGAGGAAGAAGATACGCAGTATTTT